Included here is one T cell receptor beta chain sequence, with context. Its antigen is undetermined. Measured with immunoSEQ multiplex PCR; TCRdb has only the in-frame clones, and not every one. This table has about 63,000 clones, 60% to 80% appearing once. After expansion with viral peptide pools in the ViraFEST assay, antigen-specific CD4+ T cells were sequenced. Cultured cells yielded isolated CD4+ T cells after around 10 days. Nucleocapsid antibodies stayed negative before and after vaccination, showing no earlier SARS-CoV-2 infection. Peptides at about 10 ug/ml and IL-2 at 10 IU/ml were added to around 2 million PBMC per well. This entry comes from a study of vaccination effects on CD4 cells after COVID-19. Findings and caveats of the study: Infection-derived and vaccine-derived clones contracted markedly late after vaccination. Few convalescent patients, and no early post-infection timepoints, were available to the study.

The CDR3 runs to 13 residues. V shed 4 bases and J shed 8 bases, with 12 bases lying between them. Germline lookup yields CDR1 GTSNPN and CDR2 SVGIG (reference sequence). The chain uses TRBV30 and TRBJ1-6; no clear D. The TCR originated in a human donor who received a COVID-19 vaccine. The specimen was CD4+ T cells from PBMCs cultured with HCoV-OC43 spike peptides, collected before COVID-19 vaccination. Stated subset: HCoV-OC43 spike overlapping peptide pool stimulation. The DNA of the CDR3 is TGTGCCTGGAACGGGTTTCGGGATTCACCCCTCCACTTT. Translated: CAWNGFRDSPLHF.